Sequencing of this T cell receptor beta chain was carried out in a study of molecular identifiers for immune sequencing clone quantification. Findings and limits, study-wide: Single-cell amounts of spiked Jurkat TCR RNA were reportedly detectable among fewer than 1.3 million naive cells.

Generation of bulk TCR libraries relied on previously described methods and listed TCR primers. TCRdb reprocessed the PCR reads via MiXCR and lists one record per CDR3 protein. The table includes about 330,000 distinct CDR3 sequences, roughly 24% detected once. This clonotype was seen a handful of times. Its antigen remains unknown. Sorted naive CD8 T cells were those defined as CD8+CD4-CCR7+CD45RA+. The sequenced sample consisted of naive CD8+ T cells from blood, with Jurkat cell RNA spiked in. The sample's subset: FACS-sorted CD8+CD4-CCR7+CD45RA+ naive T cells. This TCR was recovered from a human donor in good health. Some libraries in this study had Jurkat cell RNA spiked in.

The CDR3 coding sequence is TGTGCCAGCAGAGAGCATCTTATAGATACGCAGTATTTT. It is translated as CASREHLIDTQYF. The V gene is TRBV7-9, the J gene TRBJ2-3, with no clear D. The germline V gene encodes CDR1 SEHNR and CDR2 FQNEAQ (reference sequence). The CDR3 covers 13 residues. The V end was cut by 6 bases, the J end by 5 bases, with 12 bases between.